What follows is one TCR beta chain and its context. Its cognate antigen has yet to be identified. No base quality information exists; no much larger clone differs at one position. This entry is derived from a study of blood T cell repertoires in COVID-19 (dated by TCRdb to about 2020). General notes on the study: Collaborator samples came from the United States, Italy and Spain and covered acute and convalescent phases of COVID-19. HLA class I and class II types, where available, came from metadata supplied by the sample provider rather than from assay-based typing. The samples were drawn from two sources: the first 160 participants of the ongoing ImmuneRACE study, and 1,000 to 1,500 subjects contributed by 6 global collaborators. Subjects who had been exposed to COVID-19, were actively infected with it, or had recovered from it provided the deeply sampled blood TCRbeta repertoires that made up the dataset. The material from the prospective study consisted of cDNA or gDNA derived from T cells, B-cell-depleted T cells, or PBMCs. A freely available public database, intended as a resource for researchers studying the immune response to SARS-CoV-2, is where the repertoires were released. Nearly every sample came with metadata listing a de-identified subject ID, COVID-19 status, age in years and sex.

At one collaborating source in Seattle, patients were enrolled during active infection and were followed longitudinally through the course of disease. Each collaborating institution followed its own protocols to collect whole blood in K2EDTA tubes. For TCRbeta analysis, collaborators shipped samples as frozen whole blood, isolated PBMCs, or DNA extracted from either of those sample types. The immunoSEQ Assay, a bias-controlled multiplex PCR, was used to amplify TCRbeta CDR3 regions from genomic DNA. From the authors' description of their analysis: Nucleated cell counts per sample were estimated from amplification of reference gene primers within the assay. To quantify the absolute abundance of each unique TCRbeta CDR3 rearrangement, sequence reads were collapsed and filtered. Productive Simpson clonality was computed per sample as the square root of Simpson's diversity index over productive rearrangements. TCRdb retrieved this table from immuneACCESS and kept in-frame rearrangements only. Not all clones are present; in checked studies, unresolved V genes account for under half, and no reason is known for the remainder. V, J and clone size derive from that table, while D and trimming were established from the DNA sequence. The sample table contains roughly 260,000 clones; only one count was recorded for about 88% of them. Of the sample, around 11% is held by the ten largest clones.

Study-wide conclusions, independent of this receptor: The amount of clinical and demographic metadata varied by source and participant and was provided uncurated.

There are 15 amino acids in the CDR3, from cysteine to phenylalanine inclusive. The CDR3 DNA has 45 bases and is translated from base 1. V is reduced by 5 bases and J by 4 bases, leaving a spacing of 15 bases between them. CDR1 and CDR2 (LNHDA, SQIVND) derive from the germline V gene (reference sequence). The clonotype originates from a woman in her 30s with COVID-19, enrolled during active disease. Sequencing used peripheral blood. This chain is built from TRBV19 and TRBJ2-1; TRBD1 is a weak D gene call, 6 bases matching. In nucleotide form, the sequence is TGTGCCAGTAGTTCGGACAGCCGACCATACAATGAGCAGTTCTTC. This translates into CASSSDSRPYNEQFF.